These 8 T cell receptor beta chains came from one sample sequenced in a study of neurological immune-mediated disorders (dated by TCRdb to 2018 to 2020). The method was 5' RACE. The sequencer was an Illumina HiSeq 2500. TCRdb reworked the public reads: Q25 trimming with fastp, MiXCR clone assembly, productive beta chains retained. Rows are unified per CDR3 protein, each entry keeping the most common DNA and genes. The sample yields some 35,000 distinct CDR3 sequences; 11% were counted once. The ten largest clones capture 3.5% to 4% of the sample. Sequencing used CD4+ T cells from blood. These receptors originate from a woman aged 30 to 39 with HTLV-1-associated myelopathy (HAM/TSP).

Within the sample, this clonotype is large. The chain employs TRBV20-1 and TRBJ2-3, with TRBD2 identical over 10 bases. The J segment lost 9 bases and the V segment lost 6 bases, leaving 12 bases of the junction unmatched. CDR3 size: 14 residues. Germline V gene sequence: CDR1 DFQATT, CDR2 SNEGSKA (reference sequence). CDR3 sequence reads: CSAQIAGGIGTQYF. The CDR3 nucleotides read TGCAGTGCGCAAATAGCGGGGGGAATCGGCACGCAGTATTTT.

V is TRBV4-1 and J is TRBJ1-2, with D unresolved. Per the germline V gene, CDR1 is MGHRA and CDR2 is YSYEKL. V lost 1 base and J lost 2, with 5 bases in between. CDR3 length equals 13 residues. This CDR3 reads CASSQAHNYGYTF. CDR3 bases: TGCGCCAGCAGCCAAGCCCACAACTATGGCTACACCTTC.

This clonotype was observed a handful of times. The chain employs TRBV4-1 and TRBJ1-1, with D perhaps TRBD1 (6 bases). The CDR3 has 15 amino acids. Germline CDR1 is MGHRA and CDR2 is YSYEKL. Between the trimmed V and J ends, which lost 3 bases and 0 bases, there was a span of 11 bases. CDR3 in DNA: TGCGCCAGCAGCCACCCCGGGGGGCTGAACACTGAAGCTTTCTTT. This codes for CASSHPGGLNTEAFF.

This clonotype was detected many times. CDR3 loop: CSATRGGNTDTQYF. The CDR3 nucleotides read TGCAGCGCCACGCGGGGGGGAAACACAGATACGCAGTATTTT. V and J are TRBV20-1 and TRBJ2-3; 9 nucleotides align to TRBD2. CDR1 and CDR2 from the germline V gene are DFQATT and SNEGSKA (reference sequence). This CDR3 has 14 amino acids.

This clonotype was detected many times. The chain combines TRBV19 with TRBJ1-1, with a weak D call TRBD1 (5 bases). Looked up from germline, CDR1 is LNHDA and CDR2 is SQIVND (reference sequence). The V gene lost 2 bases and the J gene lost 6 bases, with 16 bases spanning the gap. This CDR3 comprises 15 residues. CDR3 nucleotide sequence: TGTGCCAGTAGTATACCGGGGCGGGCAGACCCTGAAGCTTTCTTT. Its protein product is CASSIPGRADPEAFF.

V is TRBV12-3 or TRBV12-4 and J is TRBJ1-5; D unresolved. Trimming removed 0 bases at V and 6 bases at J, with 12 bases between. This CDR3 comprises 15 residues. In DNA, the CDR3 is TGTGCCAGCAGTTTAGCAAACATCCCGGGTCAGCCCCAGCATTTT. Its protein is CASSLANIPGQPQHF.

This clonotype was counted ten times or more. The chain carries TRBV7-2 and TRBJ2-6; possibly TRBD1 for D (5 bases). Germline assignment: CDR1 SGHTA and CDR2 FQGNSA. This CDR3 has 18 residues. V was pared by 2 bases and J by 0 bases, with 14 bases between. CDR3: CASSLWGSPYSGANVLTF. The CDR3 DNA reads TGTGCCAGCAGCTTATGGGGCTCCCCTTACTCTGGGGCCAACGTCCTGACTTTC.

This clonotype was picked up many times. The gene calls are TRBV15 and TRBJ1-2; 7 nucleotides agree with TRBD1. CDR3 length: 14 amino acids. Per the germline V gene, CDR1 is LNHNV and CDR2 is YYDKDF (reference sequence). After removal of 0 bases from V and 7 bases from J, the junction contained 5 bases not matched to a gene. CDR3 sequence reads: CATSRDRGGGGYTF. CDR3 sequence (DNA): TGTGCCACCAGCAGAGATAGAGGGGGCGGTGGCTACACCTTC.